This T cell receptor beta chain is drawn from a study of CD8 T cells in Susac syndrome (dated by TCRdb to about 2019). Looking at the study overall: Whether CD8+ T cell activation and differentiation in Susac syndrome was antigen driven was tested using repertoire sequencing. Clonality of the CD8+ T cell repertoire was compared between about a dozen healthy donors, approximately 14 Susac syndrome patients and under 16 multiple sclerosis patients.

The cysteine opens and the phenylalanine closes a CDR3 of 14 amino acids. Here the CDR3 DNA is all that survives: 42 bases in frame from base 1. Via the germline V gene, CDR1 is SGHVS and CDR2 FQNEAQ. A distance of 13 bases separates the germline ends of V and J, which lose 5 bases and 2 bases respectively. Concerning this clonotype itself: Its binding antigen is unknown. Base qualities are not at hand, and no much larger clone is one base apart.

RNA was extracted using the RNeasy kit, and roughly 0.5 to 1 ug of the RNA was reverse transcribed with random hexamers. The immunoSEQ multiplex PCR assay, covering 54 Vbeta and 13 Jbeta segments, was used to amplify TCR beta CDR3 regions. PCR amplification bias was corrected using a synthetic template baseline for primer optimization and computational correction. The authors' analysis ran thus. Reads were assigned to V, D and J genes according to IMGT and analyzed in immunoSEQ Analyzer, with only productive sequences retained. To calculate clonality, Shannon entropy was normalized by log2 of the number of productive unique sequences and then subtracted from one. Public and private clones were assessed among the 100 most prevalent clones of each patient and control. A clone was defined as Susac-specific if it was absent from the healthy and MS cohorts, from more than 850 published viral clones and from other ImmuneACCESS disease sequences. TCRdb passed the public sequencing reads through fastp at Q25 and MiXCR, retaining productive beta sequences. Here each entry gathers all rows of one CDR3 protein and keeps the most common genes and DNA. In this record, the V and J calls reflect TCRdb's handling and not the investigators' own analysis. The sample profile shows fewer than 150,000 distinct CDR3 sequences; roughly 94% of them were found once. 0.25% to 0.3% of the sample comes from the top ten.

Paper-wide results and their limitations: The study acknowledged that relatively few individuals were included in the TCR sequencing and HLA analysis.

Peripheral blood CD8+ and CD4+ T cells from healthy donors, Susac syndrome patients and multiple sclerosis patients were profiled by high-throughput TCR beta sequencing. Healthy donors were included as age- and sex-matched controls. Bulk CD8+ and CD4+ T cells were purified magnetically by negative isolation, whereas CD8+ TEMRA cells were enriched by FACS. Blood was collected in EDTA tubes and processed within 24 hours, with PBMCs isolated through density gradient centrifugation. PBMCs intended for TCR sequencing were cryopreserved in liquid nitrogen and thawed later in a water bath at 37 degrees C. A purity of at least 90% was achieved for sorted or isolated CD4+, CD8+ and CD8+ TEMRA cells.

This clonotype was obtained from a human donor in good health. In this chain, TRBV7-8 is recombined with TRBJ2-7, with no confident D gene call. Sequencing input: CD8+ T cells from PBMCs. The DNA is TGTGCCAGCAGCGAGCTGGTCAGTACCTACGAGCAGTACTTC. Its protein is CASSELVSTYEQYF. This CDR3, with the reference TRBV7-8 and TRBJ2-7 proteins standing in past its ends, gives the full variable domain GAGVSQSPRYKVAKRGQDVALRCDPISGHVSLFWYQQALGQGPEFLTYFQNEAQLDKSGLPSDRFFAERPEGSVSTLKIQRTQQEDSAVYLCASSELVSTYEQYFGPGTRLTVT.